Below, 7 T cell receptor beta chains from the same sample are listed, as sequenced in a study of graft-versus-host responses after intestinal transplantation. Generated by immunoSEQ multiplex PCR, the TCRdb table keeps only in-frame clones and is missing some. The table includes more than 90,000 clones, around 94% detected once. The antigens of these receptors remain unknown. Sequencing was performed on unstimulated CD4+ T cells sorted from spleen or lymph node cells, taken before transplant. Receptors originate from a human donor who was the organ donor for an intestinal transplant.

The chain has TRBV2 and TRBJ2-7; D is unclear. The V gene lost 4 bases and the J gene lost 5 bases, with 18 bases spanning the gap. The CDR3 has 15 amino acids. The germline gives CDR1 SNHLY, CDR2 FYNNEI. This chain's CDR3 is CASSVRRLLRDEQYF. In nucleotides, the CDR3 is TGTGCCAGCAGTGTCAGGCGGCTCCTTCGGGACGAGCAGTACTTC.

V and J are TRBV18 and TRBJ1-3, with D possibly being TRBD1 (6 bases). Trimming took 2 bases from V and 4 from J, leaving 15 bases between them. Per the germline V gene, CDR1 is KGHSH and CDR2 is LQKENI. The length of the CDR3 is 16 residues. CDR3 loop: CASSPSPGGAGNTIYF. DNA of the CDR3: TGTGCCAGCTCACCATCCCCGGGGGGGGCCGGAAACACCATATATTTT.

This clone has only one observation. J is TRBJ1-1 and V is TRBV2; D unresolved. Trimming removed 8 bases from V and 2 bases from J, with 12 bases in between. The CDR3 sequence is 13 residues long. Germline CDR1 SNHLY, CDR2 FYNNEI. The CDR3 loop reads CASRREVNTEAFF. CDR3 DNA: TGTGCCAGCCGGCGGGAGGTTAACACTGAAGCTTTCTTT. The whole variable domain, filled in from reference TRBV2 and TRBJ1-1, reads EPEVTQTPSHQVTQMGQEVILRCVPISNHLYFYWYRQILGQKVEFLVSFYNNEISEKSEIFDDQFSVERPDGSNFTLKIRSTKLEDSAMYFCASRREVNTEAFFGQGTRLTVV.

This chain links TRBV27 with TRBJ2-1, with TRBD1 matching 11 bases. Germline CDR1 MNHEY, CDR2 SMNVEV (reference sequence). Losses at the gene ends were 8 bases for V and 3 bases for J; bases not matched to a gene: 6. The CDR3 runs to 15 residues. The CDR3 nucleotides are TGTGCCAGCTGGGGACAGGGGGAGGGCTACAATGAGCAGTTCTTC. Its protein product is CASWGQGEGYNEQFF.

A word on this clone: This sample also contains other DNA sequences that code for the same CDR3. The chain uses TRBV19 and TRBJ1-5; D unclear. The germline CDR1 and CDR2 sequences are LNHDA and SQIVND (reference sequence). CDR3 length equals 12 residues. Trimming stripped 8 bases from V and 0 bases from J, with 5 bases between. The CDR3 DNA follows: TGTGCCAGTGGAAATAGCAATCAGCCCCAGCATTTT. It codes for CASGNSNQPQHF.

V gene TRBV28 combines with J gene TRBJ1-5, with D hard to call. CDR1 MDHEN and CDR2 SYDVKM come from the germline V gene. Trimming shortened V by 6 bases and J by 0 bases, and 15 bases separated the two germline ends. CDR3 length equals 16 residues. The CDR3 here is CASRRRPSHSNQPQHF. The DNA for the CDR3 is TGTGCCAGCAGGCGGAGGCCCAGCCATAGCAATCAGCCCCAGCATTTT. The full variable domain, its missing parts supplied by reference TRBV28 and TRBJ1-5, is DVKVTQSSRYLVKRTGEKVFLECVQDMDHENMFWYRQDPGLGLRLIYFSYDVKMKEKGDIPEGYSVSREKKERFSLILESASTNQTSMYLCASRRRPSHSNQPQHFGDGTRLSIL.

The chain carries TRBV29-1 and TRBJ2-3; maybe TRBD1 (6 bases). This CDR3 has 13 residues. V lost 6 bases to trimming and J lost 0 bases, with 10 bases between them. In germline, CDR1 is SQVTM, CDR2 ANQGSEA. The CDR3: CSVGTISTDTQYF. CDR3 nucleotides: TGCAGCGTAGGGACAATAAGCACAGATACGCAGTATTTT.